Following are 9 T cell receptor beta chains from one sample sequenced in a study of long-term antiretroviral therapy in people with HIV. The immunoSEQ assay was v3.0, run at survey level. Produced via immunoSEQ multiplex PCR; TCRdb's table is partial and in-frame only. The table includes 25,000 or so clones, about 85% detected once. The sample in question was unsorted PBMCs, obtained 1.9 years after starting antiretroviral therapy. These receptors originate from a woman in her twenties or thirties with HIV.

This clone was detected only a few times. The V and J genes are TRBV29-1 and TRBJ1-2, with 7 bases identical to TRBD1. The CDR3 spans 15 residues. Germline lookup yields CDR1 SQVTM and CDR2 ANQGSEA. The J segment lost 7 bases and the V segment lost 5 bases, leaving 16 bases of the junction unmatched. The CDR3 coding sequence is TGCAGCGTTCAACCAAACAGGGGATTTCTCCTTGGCTACACCTTC. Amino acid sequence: CSVQPNRGFLLGYTF.

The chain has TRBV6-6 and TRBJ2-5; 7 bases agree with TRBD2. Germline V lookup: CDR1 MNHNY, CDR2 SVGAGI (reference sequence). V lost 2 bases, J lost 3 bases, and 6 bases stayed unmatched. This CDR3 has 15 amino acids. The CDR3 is CASSYGFAGEETQYF. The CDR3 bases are TGTGCCAGCAGTTACGGCTTTGCGGGGGAAGAGACCCAGTACTTC.

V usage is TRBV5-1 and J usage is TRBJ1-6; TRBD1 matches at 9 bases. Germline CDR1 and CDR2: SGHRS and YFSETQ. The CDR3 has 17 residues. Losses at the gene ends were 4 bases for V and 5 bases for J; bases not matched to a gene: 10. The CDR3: CASSREAGQGNNSPLHF. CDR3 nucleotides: TGCGCCAGCAGCCGGGAAGCGGGACAGGGAAATAATTCACCCCTCCACTTT.

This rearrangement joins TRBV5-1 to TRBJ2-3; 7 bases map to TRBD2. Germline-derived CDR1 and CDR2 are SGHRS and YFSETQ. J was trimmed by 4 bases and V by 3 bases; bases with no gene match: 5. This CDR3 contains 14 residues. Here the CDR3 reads CASSWGGPSDTQYF. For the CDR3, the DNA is TGCGCCAGCAGCTGGGGGGGTCCCTCAGATACGCAGTATTTT.

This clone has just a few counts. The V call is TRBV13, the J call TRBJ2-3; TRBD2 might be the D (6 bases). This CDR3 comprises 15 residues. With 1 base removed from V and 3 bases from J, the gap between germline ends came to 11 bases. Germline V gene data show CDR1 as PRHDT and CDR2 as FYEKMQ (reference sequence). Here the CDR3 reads CASSLAPGETDTQYF. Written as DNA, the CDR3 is TGTGCCAGCAGCTTAGCTCCGGGGGAGACAGATACGCAGTATTTT.

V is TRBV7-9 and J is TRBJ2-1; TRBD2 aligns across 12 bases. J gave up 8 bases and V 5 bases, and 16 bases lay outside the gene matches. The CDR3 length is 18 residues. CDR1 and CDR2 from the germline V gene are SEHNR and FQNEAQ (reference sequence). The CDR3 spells CASSPPWLAGGPKDEQFF. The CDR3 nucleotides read TGTGCCAGCAGCCCCCCCTGGCTAGCGGGGGGGCCGAAGGATGAGCAGTTCTTC.

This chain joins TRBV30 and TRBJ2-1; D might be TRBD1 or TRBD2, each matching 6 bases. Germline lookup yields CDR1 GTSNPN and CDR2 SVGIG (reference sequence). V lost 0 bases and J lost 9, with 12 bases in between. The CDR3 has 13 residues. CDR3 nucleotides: TGTGCCTGGAGTGTATACGGAGGGGGTGAGCAGTTCTTC. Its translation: CAWSVYGGGEQFF.

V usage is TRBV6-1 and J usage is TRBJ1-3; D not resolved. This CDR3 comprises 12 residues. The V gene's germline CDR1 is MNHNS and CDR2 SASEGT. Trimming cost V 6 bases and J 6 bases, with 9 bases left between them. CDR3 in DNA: TGTGCCAGCAGCTCCGCAGAAAACACCATATATTTT. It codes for CASSSAENTIYF.

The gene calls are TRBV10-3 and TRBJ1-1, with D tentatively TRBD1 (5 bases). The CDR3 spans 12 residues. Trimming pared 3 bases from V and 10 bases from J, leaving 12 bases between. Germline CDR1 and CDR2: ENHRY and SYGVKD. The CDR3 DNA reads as TGTGCCATCAGTGACAGGGACTCTGGAGCTTTCTTT. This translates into CAISDRDSGAFF.